This T cell receptor beta chain was documented in a study of control samples from healthy donors and cancer patients. Profiling relied on immunoSEQ multiplex PCR, and the TCRdb table lists in-frame clones only, not all of them. The sample holds roughly 120,000 clones, over 85% seen once. CDR3 length: 15 amino acids. Per the germline V gene, CDR1 is MNHEY and CDR2 is SVGAGI. The V gene lost 0 bases and the J gene lost 1 base, with 10 bases spanning the gap. The sequencing input was blood. This receptor was identified in a man aged 30 to 39 in good health. The chain couples TRBV6-5 to TRBJ2-7; no clear D gene. The CDR3: CASSYSVRGSYEQYF. CDR3 DNA: TGTGCCAGCAGTTACTCTGTACGCGGTTCCTACGAGCAGTACTTC.